Shown below are 2 T cell receptor beta chains from a single sample sequenced in a study of beta chain features in type 1 diabetes. Study observations and caveats: A moderate, significant TCRB CDR3 shortening appeared in type 1 diabetes across four CD4+ subsets.

No antigens are known for them. TCRB transcripts that were expressed got sequenced, as all of the isolated RNA had been reverse transcribed. Here immunoSEQ multiplex PCR was the method, and the copy in TCRdb shows in-frame clones only, minus some. The table records around 150,000 clones, approximately 8.8% of them present only once. Sequencing used central memory CD4+ T cells from blood. The receptors come from a woman between 25 and 40 years old with type 1 diabetes.

This chain uses TRBV5-1 with TRBJ1-1; 12 bases agree with TRBD1. The length of the CDR3 is 15 residues. In germline, CDR1 is SGHRS, CDR2 YFSETQ. After removal of 4 bases from V and 5 bases from J, the junction contained 6 bases not matched to a gene. The CDR3 is CASSARDRGPTEAFF. As DNA, the CDR3 is TGCGCCAGCAGCGCCCGGGACAGGGGGCCAACTGAAGCTTTCTTT.

This clone was seen a few times. The genes are TRBV7-3 and TRBJ2-2, with D possibly TRBD2 on 6 matching bases. The V end was cut by 6 bases, the J end by 1 base, with 9 bases between. CDR1 and CDR2 from the germline V gene are SGHTA and FQGTGA. This CDR3 region has 14 residues. The CDR3 here is CASSWGENTGELFF. The CDR3, as DNA: TGTGCCAGCAGTTGGGGGGAGAACACCGGGGAGCTGTTTTTT.